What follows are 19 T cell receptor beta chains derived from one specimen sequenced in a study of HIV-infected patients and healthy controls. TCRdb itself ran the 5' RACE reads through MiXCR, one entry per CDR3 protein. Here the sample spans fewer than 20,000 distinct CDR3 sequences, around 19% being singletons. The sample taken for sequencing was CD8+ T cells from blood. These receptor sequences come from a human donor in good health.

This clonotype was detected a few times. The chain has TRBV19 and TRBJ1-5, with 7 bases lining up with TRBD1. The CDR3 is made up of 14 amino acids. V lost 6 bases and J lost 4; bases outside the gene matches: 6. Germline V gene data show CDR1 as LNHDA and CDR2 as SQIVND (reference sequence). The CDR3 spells CASRSTGFNQPQHF. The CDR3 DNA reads TGTGCCAGTAGATCGACAGGGTTTAATCAGCCCCAGCATTTT. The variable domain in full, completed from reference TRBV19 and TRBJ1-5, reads DGGITQSPKYLFRKEGQNVTLSCEQNLNHDAMYWYRQDPGQGLRLIYYSQIVNDFQKGDIAEGYSVSREKKESFPLTVTSAQKNPTAFYLCASRSTGFNQPQHFGDGTRLSIL.

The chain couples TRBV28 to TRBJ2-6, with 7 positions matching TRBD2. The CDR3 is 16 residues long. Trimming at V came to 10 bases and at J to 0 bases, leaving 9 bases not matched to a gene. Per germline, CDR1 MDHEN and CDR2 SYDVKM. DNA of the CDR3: TGTGCCACCCGGGGGGAGGGGTACTCTGGGGCCAACGTCCTGACTTTC. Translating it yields CATRGEGYSGANVLTF.

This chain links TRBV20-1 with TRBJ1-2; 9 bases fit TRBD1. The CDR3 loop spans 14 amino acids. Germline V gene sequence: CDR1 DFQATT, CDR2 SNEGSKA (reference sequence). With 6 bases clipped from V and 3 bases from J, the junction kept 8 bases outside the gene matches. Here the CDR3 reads CSAPLDRGDYGYTF. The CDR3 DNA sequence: TGCAGTGCCCCATTGGACAGGGGAGACTATGGCTACACCTTC.

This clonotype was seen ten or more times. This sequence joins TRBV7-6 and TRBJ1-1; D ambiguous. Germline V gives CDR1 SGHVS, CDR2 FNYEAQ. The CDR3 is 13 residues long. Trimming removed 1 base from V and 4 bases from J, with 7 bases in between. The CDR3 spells CASSLGGGTEAFF. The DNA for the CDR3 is TGTGCCAGCAGCTTAGGGGGTGGCACTGAAGCTTTCTTT.

The CDR3 loop is CASRNRPGLILTF. CDR3 nucleotides: TGTGCCAGCAGGAACAGACCGGGATTAATCCTGACTTTC. This chain joins TRBV5-6 and TRBJ2-6; D may be TRBD2 (5 bases). Between the trimmed V and J ends, which lost 5 bases and 14 bases, there was a span of 17 bases. Germline loops: CDR1 SGHDT, CDR2 YYEEEE. The CDR3 covers 13 residues.

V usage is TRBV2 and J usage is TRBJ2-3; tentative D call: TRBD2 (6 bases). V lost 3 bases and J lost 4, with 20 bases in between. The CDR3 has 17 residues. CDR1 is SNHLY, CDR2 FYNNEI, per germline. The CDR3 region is CASSDGQRAGFADTQYF. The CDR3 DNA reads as TGTGCCAGCAGTGATGGACAAAGGGCGGGATTTGCAGATACGCAGTATTTT.

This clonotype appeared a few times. The CDR3 spells CASSPTSPLIGSADTQYF. CDR3 sequence (DNA): TGTGCCAGCAGCCCCACCTCCCCCCTCATTGGGAGCGCAGATACGCAGTATTTT. J is TRBJ2-3 and V is TRBV7-8, with a tentative D call TRBD2 (5 bases). Germline CDR1 reads SGHVS; CDR2 reads FQNEAQ. The CDR3 is made up of 18 amino acids. Trimming shortened V by 5 bases and J by 4 bases, and 25 bases separated the two germline ends. Based on the CDR3 plus reference TRBV7-8 and TRBJ2-3, the full variable domain is GAGVSQSPRYKVAKRGQDVALRCDPISGHVSLFWYQQALGQGPEFLTYFQNEAQLDKSGLPSDRFFAERPEGSVSTLKIQRTQQEDSAVYLCASSPTSPLIGSADTQYFGPGTRLTVL.

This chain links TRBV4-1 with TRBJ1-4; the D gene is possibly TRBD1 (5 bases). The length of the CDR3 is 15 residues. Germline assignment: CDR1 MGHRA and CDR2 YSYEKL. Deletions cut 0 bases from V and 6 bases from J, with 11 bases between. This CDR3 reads CASSQDIREHEKLFF. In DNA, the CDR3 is TGCGCCAGCAGCCAAGACATCAGGGAGCATGAAAAACTGTTTTTT.

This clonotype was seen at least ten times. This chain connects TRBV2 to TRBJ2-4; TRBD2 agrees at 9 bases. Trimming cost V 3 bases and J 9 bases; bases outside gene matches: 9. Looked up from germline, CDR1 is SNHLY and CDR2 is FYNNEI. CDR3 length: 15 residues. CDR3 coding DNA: TGTGCCAGCAGTGACTTTAGCGGGAGTTCGGGCATTCAGTACTTC. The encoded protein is CASSDFSGSSGIQYF. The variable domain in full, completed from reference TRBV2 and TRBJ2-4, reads EPEVTQTPSHQVTQMGQEVILRCVPISNHLYFYWYRQILGQKVEFLVSFYNNEISEKSEIFDDQFSVERPDGSNFTLKIRSTKLEDSAMYFCASSDFSGSSGIQYFGAGTRLSVL.

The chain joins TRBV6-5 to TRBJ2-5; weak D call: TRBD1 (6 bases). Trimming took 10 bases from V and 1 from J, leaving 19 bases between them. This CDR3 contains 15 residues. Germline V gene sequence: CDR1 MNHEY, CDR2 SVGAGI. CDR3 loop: CATLERTDPQETQYF. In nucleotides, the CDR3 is TGTGCCACCCTGGAAAGGACAGACCCCCAAGAGACCCAGTACTTC.

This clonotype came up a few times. The CDR3 protein is CASSESAGVRYNEQFF. CDR3 coding DNA: TGCGCCAGCAGTGAGTCTGCGGGAGTCCGCTACAATGAGCAGTTCTTC. The chain couples TRBV10-1 to TRBJ2-1, with 7 nucleotides matching TRBD2. The CDR3 loop spans 16 amino acids. J lost 3 bases, V lost 0 bases, and 5 bases had no gene match. Germline V gene sequence: CDR1 WNHNN, CDR2 SYGVQD (reference sequence).

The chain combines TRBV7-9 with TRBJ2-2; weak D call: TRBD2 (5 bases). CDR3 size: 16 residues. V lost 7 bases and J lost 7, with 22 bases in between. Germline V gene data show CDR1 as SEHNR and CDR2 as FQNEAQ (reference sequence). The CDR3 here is CASTSTRSTAGGELFF. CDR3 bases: TGTGCCAGCACCTCGACGAGGAGCACGGCGGGCGGGGAGCTGTTTTTT.

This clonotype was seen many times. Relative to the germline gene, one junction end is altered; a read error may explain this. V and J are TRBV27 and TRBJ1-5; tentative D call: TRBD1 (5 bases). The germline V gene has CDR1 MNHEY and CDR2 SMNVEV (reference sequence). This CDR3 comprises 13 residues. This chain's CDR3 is CASRGLLNQRQHF. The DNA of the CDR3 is TGTGCCAGCAGGGGGCTTTTAAATCAGCGCCAGCATTTT.

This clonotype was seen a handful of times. CDR3 sequence reads: CASSLGLVKEQFF. The CDR3 coding sequence is TGTGCCAGCAGTTTAGGACTAGTAAAGGAGCAGTTCTTC. This chain joins TRBV12-3 or TRBV12-4 and TRBJ2-1; TRBD2 might be the D (6 bases). V gave up 1 base and J gave up 10 bases, with 11 bases separating them. The CDR3 contains 13 residues.

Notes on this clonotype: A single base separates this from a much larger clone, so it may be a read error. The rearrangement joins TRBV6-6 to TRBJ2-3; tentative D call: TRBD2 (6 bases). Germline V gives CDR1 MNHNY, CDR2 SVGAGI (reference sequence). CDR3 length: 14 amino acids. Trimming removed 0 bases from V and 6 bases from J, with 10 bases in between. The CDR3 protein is CASSYSSGGDTQYF. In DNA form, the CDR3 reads TGTGCCAGCAGTTACTCGAGTGGGGGGGATACGCAGTATTTT.

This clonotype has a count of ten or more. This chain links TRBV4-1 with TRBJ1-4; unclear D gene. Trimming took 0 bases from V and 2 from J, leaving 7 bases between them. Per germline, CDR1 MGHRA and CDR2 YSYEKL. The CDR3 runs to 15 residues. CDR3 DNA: TGCGCCAGCAGCCAAGATAGGCGGACTAATGAAAAACTGTTTTTT. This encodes CASSQDRRTNEKLFF.

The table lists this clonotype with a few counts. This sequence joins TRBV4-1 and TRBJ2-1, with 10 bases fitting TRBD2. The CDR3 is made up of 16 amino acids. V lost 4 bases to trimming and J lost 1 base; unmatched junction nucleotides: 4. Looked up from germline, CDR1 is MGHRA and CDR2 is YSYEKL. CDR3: CASSRGTSASYNEQFF. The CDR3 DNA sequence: TGCGCCAGCAGCCGAGGGACTAGCGCGTCCTACAATGAGCAGTTCTTC.

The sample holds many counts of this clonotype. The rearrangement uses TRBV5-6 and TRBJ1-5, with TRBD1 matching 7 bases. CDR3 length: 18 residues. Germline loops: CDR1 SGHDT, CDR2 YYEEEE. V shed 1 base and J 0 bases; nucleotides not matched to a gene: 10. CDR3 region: CASSLRRQGPYSNQPQHF. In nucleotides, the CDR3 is TGTGCCAGCAGCTTGCGTCGACAGGGCCCTTATAGCAATCAGCCCCAGCATTTT. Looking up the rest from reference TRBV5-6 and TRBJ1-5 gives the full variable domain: DAGVTQSPTHLIKTRGQQVTLRCSPKSGHDTVSWYQQALGQGPQFIFQYYEEEERQRGNFPDRFSGHQFPNYSSELNVNALLLGDSALYLCASSLRRQGPYSNQPQHFGDGTRLSIL.

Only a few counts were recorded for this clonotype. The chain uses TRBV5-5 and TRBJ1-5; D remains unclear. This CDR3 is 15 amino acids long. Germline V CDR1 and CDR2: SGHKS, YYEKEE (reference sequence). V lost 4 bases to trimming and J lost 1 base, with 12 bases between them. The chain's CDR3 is CASSPLTGSNQPQHF. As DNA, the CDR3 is TGTGCCAGCAGCCCACTCACGGGGAGCAATCAGCCCCAGCATTTT.